This T cell receptor beta chain was documented in a study of cytomegalovirus exposure and HLA in healthy donors. On the study more broadly: From about 200 million T cells, an earlier analysis saw some 120 million unique TCR beta sequences.

Researchers ran the PCR with 60 Vbeta and 13 Jbeta primers. TCRdb's table, derived via immunoSEQ multiplex PCR, lists solely in-frame clones and lacks some. The table records more than 150,000 clones, roughly 80% of them present only once. Germline V gives CDR1 SEHNR, CDR2 FQNEAQ (reference sequence). The CDR3 is 12 residues long. V lost 7 bases and J lost 5, with 6 bases in between. Sequencing used PBMCs. This chain links TRBV7-9 with TRBJ1-6, with D uncertain. The TCR comes from a man aged 45-65 years in good health and CMV-seronegative. The CDR3 sequence is CASTLHNSPLHF. CDR3 coding DNA: TGTGCCAGCACCCTTCATAATTCACCCCTCCACTTT.